The 18 T cell receptor beta chains below come from one sample, sequenced in a study of beta chain features in type 1 diabetes. Study conclusions and caveats: Across all four CD4+ subsets, people with type 1 diabetes showed modestly shorter TCRB CDR3s.

Antigens for these TCRs are unknown. Sequenced material consisted of expressed TCRB transcripts (all of the isolated RNA was reverse transcribed). TCRdb's table, derived via immunoSEQ multiplex PCR, lists solely in-frame clones and lacks some. The sample includes 600,000 or so clones, over 10% of them seen just once. The sample consisted of naive CD4+ T cells from blood. The receptors were gathered from a man aged 25 to 45 with type 1 diabetes.

As to this clone: In this CDR3 the conserved last residue, phenylalanine or tryptophan, is missing, so a read error is likely. The chain combines TRBV15 with TRBJ1-6; no clear D gene. This CDR3 region has 16 residues. V lost 0 bases to trimming and J lost 9 bases, with 15 bases between them. The germline V gene has CDR1 LNHNV and CDR2 YYDKDF (reference sequence). CDR3 amino acids: CATSRDRGTTGSPLHL. The CDR3 DNA sequence: TGTGCCACCAGCAGAGATCGCGGCACAACGGGTTCACCCCTCCACCTT.

The gene calls are TRBV5-6 and TRBJ2-3, with D perhaps TRBD2 (6 bases). The V gene's germline CDR1 is SGHDT and CDR2 YYEEEE. CDR3 size: 15 residues. V lost 1 base to trimming and J lost 2 bases, with 11 bases between them. This chain's CDR3 is CASSLRRGYTDTQYF. CDR3 sequence (DNA): TGTGCCAGCAGCTTGAGGCGGGGCTACACAGATACGCAGTATTTT.

This chain links TRBV25-1 with TRBJ2-6; D gene ambiguous. The germline V gene has CDR1 MGHDK and CDR2 SYGVNS. The CDR3 runs 17 residues. The germline V and J ends were trimmed by 2 bases and 1 base, with 12 bases remaining between them. CDR3 nucleotides: TGTGCCAGCAGTGAACCCCTGGGGTTTTCTGGGGCCAACGTCCTGACTTTC. Translating gives CASSEPLGFSGANVLTF.

The table lists this clone with a few counts. The chain couples TRBV6-5 to TRBJ2-7; D perhaps matches TRBD2 (5 bases). CDR1 and CDR2 (germline): MNHEY, SVGAGI. The V end was cut by 3 bases, the J end by 0 bases, with 15 bases between. The CDR3 spans 16 residues. The CDR3: CASSYSGSVSSYEQYF. In nucleotides, the CDR3 is TGTGCCAGCAGTTATTCCGGTAGCGTCAGCTCCTACGAGCAGTACTTC.

There are a few counts of this clone. V and J are TRBV11-1 and TRBJ2-1; D perhaps matches TRBD1 (6 bases). Trimming pared 5 bases from V and 7 bases from J, leaving 18 bases between. Germline V gene lookup returns CDR1 SGHAT and CDR2 FQDESV (reference sequence). The CDR3 is 15 amino acids. The CDR3 loop reads CASSRQEGHWNEQFF. The DNA for the CDR3 is TGTGCCAGCAGCAGACAGGAAGGTCATTGGAATGAGCAGTTCTTC. The variable domain in full, completed from reference TRBV11-1 and TRBJ2-1, reads EAEVAQSPRYKITEKSQAVAFWCDPISGHATLYWYRQILGQGPELLVQFQDESVVDDSQLPKDRFSAERLKGVDSTLKIQPAELGDSAMYLCASSRQEGHWNEQFFGPGTRLTVL.

This clone was counted only a few times. For the CDR3, the DNA is TGTGCCTGGGGCCCCAGCGGGTACAATGAGCAGTTCTTC. Its protein product is CAWGPSGYNEQFF. The chain links TRBV30 to TRBJ2-1; a weak D match, TRBD2 (6 bases). This CDR3 contains 13 residues. Trimming stripped 5 bases from V and 4 bases from J, with 12 bases between. The V gene's germline CDR1 is GTSNPN and CDR2 SVGIG (reference sequence).

The chain couples TRBV7-3 to TRBJ2-5; TRBD2 aligns across 11 bases. Looked up from germline, CDR1 is SGHTA and CDR2 is FQGTGA. Unmatched junction bases numbered 1, after V lost 0 bases and J lost 4 bases. CDR3 length: 15 residues. This CDR3 is CASSLTGLAGETQYF. The CDR3 DNA is TGTGCCAGCAGCTTAACTGGACTAGCGGGAGAGACCCAGTACTTC.

The CDR3 is CASSEGQVETQYF. CDR3 in DNA: TGTGCCAGCAGTGAAGGTCAAGTAGAGACCCAGTACTTC. V is TRBV2 and J is TRBJ2-5; D is uncertain. The length of the CDR3 is 13 residues. Per germline, CDR1 SNHLY and CDR2 FYNNEI. Trimming cost V 1 base and J 4 bases, with 7 bases left between them.

In this sample, this clone turned up a few times. J is TRBJ1-5 and V is TRBV2; D may be TRBD1 (5 bases). The CDR3 extends over 12 amino acids. Per the germline V gene, CDR1 is SNHLY and CDR2 is FYNNEI. Trimming cost V 7 bases and J 7 bases, with 11 bases left between them. This chain's CDR3 is CASNRRDQPQHF. The CDR3 DNA follows: TGTGCCAGCAACCGAAGGGACCAGCCCCAGCATTTT.

The chain uses TRBV5-1 and TRBJ1-2; D remains unclear. V gave up 0 bases and J gave up 0 bases, with 12 bases separating them. Germline V CDR1 and CDR2: SGHRS, YFSETQ. The CDR3 contains 16 residues. CDR3: CASSLDFGQSNYGYTF. The CDR3 DNA sequence: TGCGCCAGCAGCTTGGATTTCGGCCAGTCTAACTATGGCTACACCTTC.

The rearrangement links TRBV6-1 to TRBJ1-5; 8 nucleotides agree with TRBD1. Germline V gene lookup returns CDR1 MNHNS and CDR2 SASEGT. V trimming: 1 base; J trimming: 9 bases; junction bases outside the gene matches: 11. This CDR3 is 16 amino acids long. The CDR3 here is CASSEVAGGISSPQHF. Written as DNA, the CDR3 is TGTGCCAGCAGTGAAGTGGCAGGGGGCATCTCATCGCCCCAGCATTTT.

This clone has just a few counts. The chain joins TRBV10-3 to TRBJ1-1; no reliable D call. The V end lost 4 bases, the J end lost 2 bases, and 8 bases lay between the germline ends. The CDR3 runs 13 residues. Germline CDR1 reads ENHRY; CDR2 reads SYGVKD. CDR3 DNA: TGTGCCATCAGTGCGGTAGTTAACACTGAAGCTTTCTTT. It specifies CAISAVVNTEAFF.

The V gene is TRBV9, the J gene TRBJ1-2; 7 bases agree with TRBD1. Trimming removed 3 bases from V and 3 bases from J; junction bases left unmatched: 8. Germline CDR1 is SGDLS and CDR2 is YYNGEE. This CDR3 comprises 15 residues. CDR3 in amino acids: CASSASQGTYYGYTF. The CDR3 nucleotides are TGTGCCAGCAGCGCTTCACAGGGGACTTACTATGGCTACACCTTC.

This chain uses TRBV7-3 with TRBJ2-3, with D maybe TRBD1 (5 bases). Per the germline V gene, CDR1 is SGHTA and CDR2 is FQGTGA. This CDR3 spans 14 amino acids. Deletions cut 5 bases from V and 5 bases from J, with 14 bases between. The CDR3 nucleotides read TGTGCCAGCAGCCTGGGCAGGGAAGTAGATACGCAGTATTTT. It codes for CASSLGREVDTQYF.

This clone occurred a few times. The rearrangement uses TRBV15 and TRBJ1-2; D is possibly TRBD1 (5 bases). The CDR3 length is 14 residues. V lost 5 bases and J lost 8, with 18 bases in between. Germline V gives CDR1 LNHNV, CDR2 YYDKDF (reference sequence). CDR3 nucleotide sequence: TGTGCCACCAGCGGTCCGGGACCCGCGGAGGGCTACACCTTC. Its translation: CATSGPGPAEGYTF.

This chain uses TRBV7-3 with TRBJ2-3; the D is unclear. Germline CDR1 and CDR2: SGHTA and FQGTGA. The CDR3 totals 13 residues. V was shortened by 4 bases and J by 1 base, with 6 bases between the two germline ends. The CDR3 sequence: CASSSTGTDTQYF. Written as DNA, the CDR3 is TGTGCCAGCAGCTCGACTGGCACAGATACGCAGTATTTT.

The V call is TRBV7-2, the J call TRBJ2-2; the D is unclear. The CDR3 covers 17 residues. V was shortened by 1 base and J by 0 bases, with 12 bases between the two germline ends. CDR1 and CDR2 from the germline V gene are SGHTA and FQGNSA. DNA of the CDR3: TGTGCCAGCAGCTTAGTTTCCCGGGCGACGAACACCGGGGAGCTGTTTTTT. This translates into CASSLVSRATNTGELFF.

This clone was seen a handful of times. The chain couples TRBV5-1 to TRBJ2-6, with D perhaps TRBD1 (5 bases). The CDR3 contains 16 residues. Trimming took off 2 bases at V and 0 bases at J, with 9 bases between the two ends. CDR1 is SGHRS, CDR2 YFSETQ, per germline. The chain's CDR3 is CASSFDSLSGANVLTF. CDR3 DNA sequence: TGCGCCAGCAGCTTCGACAGCCTCTCTGGGGCCAACGTCCTGACTTTC.